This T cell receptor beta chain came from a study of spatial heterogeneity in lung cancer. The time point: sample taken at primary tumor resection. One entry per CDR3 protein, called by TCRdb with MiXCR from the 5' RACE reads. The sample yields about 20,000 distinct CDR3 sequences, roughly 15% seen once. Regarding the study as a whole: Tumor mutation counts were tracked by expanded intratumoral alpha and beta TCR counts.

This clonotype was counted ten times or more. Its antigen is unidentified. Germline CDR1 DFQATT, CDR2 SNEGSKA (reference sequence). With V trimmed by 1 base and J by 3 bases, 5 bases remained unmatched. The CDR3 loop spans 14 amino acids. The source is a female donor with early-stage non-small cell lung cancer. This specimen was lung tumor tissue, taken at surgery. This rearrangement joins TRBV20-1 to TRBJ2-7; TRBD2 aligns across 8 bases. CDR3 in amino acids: CSARGGSGSYEQYF. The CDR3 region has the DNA TGCAGTGCTAGAGGTGGGAGCGGGAGCTACGAGCAGTACTTC.